The source of this T cell receptor beta chain is a study of T cell repertoires in cytomegalovirus infection (dated by TCRdb to the late 2010s). At the level of the whole study: Peptide stimulations targeted recently identified HLA-C-restricted CMV epitopes, whose presentation resists viral immunomodulation, together with well-studied HLA-B-restricted epitopes. The HLA type of each donor mattered for the analysis, because public TCR beta signatures pointed to carriage of CMV infection along with the matching HLA type. The investigation overall reported the following: The ex vivo response was dominated by HLA-C-restricted CMV-specific TCR beta clonotypes, which also provided the single most frequent clonotype in two of eight donors. Carriers of CMV infection plus the relevant HLA type were discriminated by the cumulative frequency of public TCR beta family members in the study cohort and in an independent roughly 400-donor cohort.

V is reduced by 1 base and J by 5 bases, leaving a spacing of 17 bases between them. From a lookup of the germline V gene, CDR1 and CDR2 are SGHTA and FQGNSA. Measured from the cysteine to the phenylalanine, the CDR3 is 16 residues long. Just the 48-base CDR3 DNA is kept, in frame starting at base 1. Sequencing relied on an Illumina HiSeq 1500. TCRdb reran the public reads through fastp at Q25 and MiXCR, keeping productive beta chains. One record per CDR3 amino acid sequence lists the most common genes and DNA. The sample table holds approximately 110,000 distinct CDR3 sequences, of which about 31% were seen once. The ten biggest clones cover roughly 58% of the sample. Explained via the paper, the treatment or condition label denotes: in vitro stimulation with specific CMV peptide epitopes to enrich CMV-specific T cells. Points on this clonotype: Its antigen remains undetermined. Base-call qualities are not available, and no considerably larger clone is one nucleotide away.

The clonotype originates from a human donor in good health (CMV status not recorded). Some clones in this sample may be carry-over from other donors' samples. Sequenced material: CD8+ T cells from cultured PBMCs, taken from culture after CMV antigen stimulation. Here the chain combines TRBV7-2 and TRBJ1-1; possibly the D gene is TRBD1, per 5 matching bases. CDR3 reads: CASSLEEQVWGTEAFF. The sequence in DNA is TGTGCCAGCAGCTTAGAGGAACAGGTATGGGGAACTGAAGCTTTCTTT.